Presented here are 16 T cell receptor beta chains from one specimen sequenced in a study of cytomegalovirus exposure and HLA in healthy donors. A multiplex PCR was run with 60 Vbeta primers and 13 Jbeta primers. Data came from immunoSEQ multiplex PCR; TCRdb stores just in-frame clones and leaves some out. The sample lists some 150,000 clones, about three quarters occurring once. Sequencing was done on a sample of PBMCs. The receptors come from a female donor in good health and CMV-seronegative.

The chain's CDR3 is CAWTTGLNSPLHF. The CDR3 DNA is TGTGCCTGGACGACAGGGCTAAATTCACCCCTCCACTTT. The rearrangement links TRBV30 to TRBJ1-6, with 7 bases that match TRBD1. Germline assignment: CDR1 GTSNPN and CDR2 SVGIG (reference sequence). The V gene end was trimmed by 4 bases and the J gene end by 7 bases; junction bases not matched to a gene: 4. The CDR3 is 13 amino acids. The variable domain in full, completed from reference TRBV30 and TRBJ1-6, reads SQTIHQWPATLVQPVGSPLSLECTVEGTSNPNLYWYRQAAGRGLQLLFYSVGIGQISSEVPQNLSASRPQDRQFILSSKKLLLSDSGFYLCAWTTGLNSPLHFGNGTRLTVT.

This clone was counted a few times. This chain links TRBV28 with TRBJ2-2, with TRBD1 matching 7 bases. J gave up 2 bases and V 5 bases, and 5 bases lay outside the gene matches. This CDR3 has 15 residues. Germline V lookup: CDR1 MDHEN, CDR2 SYDVKM. The CDR3 DNA reads TGTGCCAGCAGTCGGGACAGATTAAACACCGGGGAGCTGTTTTTT. It encodes CASSRDRLNTGELFF.

The chain combines TRBV19 with TRBJ1-5; 7 bases are a match to TRBD1. The V gene end was trimmed by 6 bases and the J gene end by 7 bases; junction bases not matched to a gene: 9. CDR3 size: 14 residues. Germline loops: CDR1 LNHDA, CDR2 SQIVND (reference sequence). CDR3 bases: TGTGCCAGTAGATCGACAGGGATTGGCCAGCCCCAGCATTTT. Protein: CASRSTGIGQPQHF.

DNA for the CDR3: TGTGCCAGCAGCGAAGGACTCAGCAACTATGGCTACACCTTC. Protein: CASSEGLSNYGYTF. The rearrangement links TRBV9 to TRBJ1-2, with unresolved D. Trimming cost V 3 bases and J 2 bases, with 11 bases left between them. Germline V lookup: CDR1 SGDLS, CDR2 YYNGEE. This CDR3 has 14 residues. The full variable domain, its missing parts supplied by reference TRBV9 and TRBJ1-2, is DSGVTQTPKHLITATGQRVTLRCSPRSGDLSVYWYQQSLDQGLQFLIQYYNGEERAKGNILERFSAQQFPDLHSELNLSSLELGDSALYFCASSEGLSNYGYTFGSGTRLTVV.

The gene calls are TRBV4-2 and TRBJ2-4; 8 bases agree with TRBD1. CDR3 size: 17 residues. V shed 4 bases, J shed 7 bases, and the junction held 15 bases outside the gene matches. Germline V lookup: CDR1 LGHNA, CDR2 YNFKEQ. The CDR3 spells CASSPVGTGPGVNIQYF. Here the CDR3 DNA reads TGTGCCAGCAGCCCCGTAGGGACAGGACCCGGAGTGAACATTCAGTACTTC.

This chain connects TRBV4-1 to TRBJ2-1, with D hard to call. Germline V CDR1 and CDR2: MGHRA, YSYEKL. This CDR3 has 16 residues. Between the trimmed V and J ends, which lost 1 base and 0 bases, there was a span of 10 bases. This CDR3 is CASSQGNSPSYNEQFF. The CDR3 region has the DNA TGCGCCAGCAGCCAAGGCAACTCGCCCTCCTACAATGAGCAGTTCTTC.

The chain links TRBV6-5 to TRBJ1-2; 7 nucleotides line up with TRBD1. Germline V gene lookup returns CDR1 MNHEY and CDR2 SVGAGI. Trimming took 1 base from V and 8 from J; bases not matched to a gene: 10. The CDR3 is 15 residues long. CDR3 protein: CASSYLSEQGKGYTF. CDR3 nucleotides: TGTGCCAGCAGTTACTTATCCGAACAGGGGAAAGGCTACACCTTC.

This clone was seen more than once but under ten times. CDR3 coding DNA: TGCGCCAGCAGTCAACTCGGGACAAACAAAAACATTCAGTACTTC. Translating it yields CASSQLGTNKNIQYF. The V call is TRBV4-1, the J call TRBJ2-4; maybe TRBD1 (6 bases). The CDR3 covers 15 residues. Germline CDR1 MGHRA, CDR2 YSYEKL. V dropped 6 bases and J dropped 3 bases, with 15 bases sitting between them.

The chain carries TRBV18 and TRBJ2-3; D is unresolved. V was trimmed by 2 bases and J by 0 bases, leaving 12 bases between them. The CDR3 extends over 16 amino acids. Germline values: CDR1 KGHSH, CDR2 LQKENI. For the CDR3, the DNA is TGTGCCAGCTCACCAAACGCGGCGATTAGCACAGATACGCAGTATTTT. Residues: CASSPNAAISTDTQYF.

This clone showed up just a few times. The V and J genes are TRBV19 and TRBJ1-1, with D perhaps matching TRBD1 (6 bases). This CDR3 spans 11 amino acids. V was pared by 8 bases and J by 2 bases, with 6 bases between. Germline V gene lookup returns CDR1 LNHDA and CDR2 SQIVND (reference sequence). CDR3 coding DNA: TGTGCCAGTGGGGGCAACACTGAAGCTTTCTTT. This sequence encodes CASGGNTEAFF.

The chain is built from TRBV11-3 and TRBJ2-7, with 7 bases fitting TRBD2. Trimming at V came to 5 bases and at J to 1 base, leaving 2 bases not matched to a gene. CDR3 length equals 13 residues. CDR1 is SGHNT, CDR2 YENEEA, per germline. CDR3 loop: CASSRAGSYEQYF. The CDR3 region has the DNA TGTGCCAGCAGCCGAGCGGGGTCCTACGAGCAGTACTTC.

The V call is TRBV30, the J call TRBJ2-5; no reliable D call. Trimming cost V 0 bases and J 1 base, with 6 bases left between them. This CDR3 region has 13 residues. CDR1 and CDR2 (germline): GTSNPN, SVGIG (reference sequence). The CDR3 loop reads CAWSVRFQETQYF. CDR3 nucleotides: TGTGCCTGGAGTGTGCGGTTCCAAGAGACCCAGTACTTC.

In its sample, this clone was seen a few times. This chain joins TRBV27 and TRBJ1-5; D may be TRBD1 (6 bases). V shed 2 bases and J shed 7 bases, with 15 bases lying between them. The germline V gene encodes CDR1 MNHEY and CDR2 SMNVEV (reference sequence). The CDR3 sequence is 15 residues long. CDR3 nucleotides: TGTGCCAGCAGTTTAGGGGGGGCGGGGGGGCAGCCCCAGCATTTT. Protein product: CASSLGGAGGQPQHF.

This clone was counted only a few times. The chain recombines TRBV27 with TRBJ2-4, with TRBD2 identical over 12 bases. CDR3 length: 16 residues. V lost 10 bases to trimming and J lost 12 bases; unmatched junction nucleotides: 19. Germline CDR1 is MNHEY and CDR2 is SMNVEV (reference sequence). The CDR3 DNA is TGTGCCACCTCCCGGCTAGCGGGAGGGGTTCGGTACAGTCAGTACTTC. Translation gives CATSRLAGGVRYSQYF.

Only one count was recorded for this clone. The J gene is TRBJ2-3, the V gene TRBV27, with TRBD1 identical over 11 bases. The junction had 5 bases not matched to a gene; V was cut back by 10 bases and J by 2 bases. CDR3 length: 14 amino acids. Germline CDR1 reads MNHEY; CDR2 reads SMNVEV (reference sequence). The CDR3 DNA follows: TGTGCCACCTCGGACAGGGGGCTCACAGATACGCAGTATTTT. Its translation is CATSDRGLTDTQYF.

This clone was detected only once. The rearrangement uses TRBV27 and TRBJ1-1; 9 bases line up with TRBD1. The CDR3 totals 14 residues. From germline, CDR1 is MNHEY and CDR2 SMNVEV (reference sequence). The ends lost 6 bases at V and 3 bases at J; junction bases unmatched: 5. CDR3 nucleotide sequence: TGTGCCAGCAGCAGGGACAGGGCGTACACTGAAGCTTTCTTT. It yields the protein CASSRDRAYTEAFF.